This T cell receptor beta chain was captured in a study of blood T cell repertoires in COVID-19. Study context: COVID-19 samples collected from the United States, Italy and Spain covered acute and convalescent phases. From T cells, B-cell-depleted T cells, or PBMCs came the material, which was cDNA or gDNA.

In the source study's methods: How many nucleated cells were present was estimated from reference gene primer amplification. Sequencing was performed with immunoSEQ multiplex PCR; in TCRdb, only in-frame clones are kept and a portion is missing. V, J and clone size are those of that table, while D and trimming were read from the DNA. The sample shows about 190,000 clones, about nine tenths of them seen only once. This CDR3 is 12 amino acids long. Germline lookup yields CDR1 PRHDT and CDR2 FYEKMQ (reference sequence). Between the trimmed V and J ends, which lost 4 bases and 2 bases, there was a span of 5 bases.

The sample consisted of peripheral blood. The sequence was obtained from a man aged 45-65 years with acute or convalescent COVID-19. This rearrangement joins TRBV13 to TRBJ2-5, with D unresolved. The CDR3 DNA is TGTGCCAGCAGCTCCTTTCAAGAGACCCAGTACTTC. Protein product: CASSSFQETQYF.